Listed below are T cell receptor beta chains from one sample, sequenced in a study of blood T cell repertoires in COVID-19. Assay: immunoSEQ multiplex PCR; the TCRdb copy retains only in-frame clones and omits some. The data show around 300,000 clones, with around 90% seen just once and about 1.7% held by the top ten. Sequenced input: PBMCs or T cells enriched from blood (not recorded which). The receptors come from a woman aged 40 to 49 who had recovered from COVID-19. The CDR3 runs from the conserved cysteine through the conserved F or W. Fields, in order: V gene, clone size, D gene, J gene, CDR3 protein, CDR3 DNA. The D gene is left open where the match is weak. Not every row has a clone size; where given, it reads once, few, many or a size class.

TRBV28	NA	NA	TRBJ1-2	CASSLSGEVYGYTF	TGTGCCAGCAGTTTATCTGGGGAGGTGTATGGCTACACCTTC
TRBV27	NA	NA	TRBJ1-5	CASRPDTVDNQPQHF	TGTGCCAGCAGGCCGGACACGGTTGACAATCAGCCCCAGCATTTT
TRBV25-1	NA	NA	TRBJ2-5	CASSEYRMVTPQETQYF	TGTGCCAGCAGTGAATACAGAATGGTAACCCCACAAGAGACCCAGTACTTC
TRBV10-1	few	TRBD2	TRBJ2-7	CASSRRTSGGSSYEQYF	TGCGCCAGCAGTAGAAGGACTAGCGGGGGAAGCTCCTACGAGCAGTACTTC
TRBV25-1	NA	NA	TRBJ2-7	CASSEPGRGPYEQYF	TGTGCCAGCAGTGAACCGGGGCGGGGCCCCTACGAGCAGTACTTC
TRBV14	NA	NA	TRBJ1-1	CASSQDWSGISEAFF	TGTGCCAGCAGCCAAGATTGGTCAGGGATCTCTGAAGCTTTCTTT
TRBV7-2	NA	TRBD2	TRBJ2-3	CASSFRPTSGRGDTQYF	TGTGCCAGCAGCTTTAGACCTACTAGCGGGAGAGGAGATACGCAGTATTTT
TRBV7-9	once	TRBD2	TRBJ2-6	CASSLRGSSGANVLTF	TGTGCCAGCAGCTTACGCGGGAGTTCTGGGGCCAACGTCCTGACTTTC
TRBV4-2	NA	TRBD2	TRBJ2-2	CASSFGRGNTGELFF	TGTGCCAGCAGCTTCGGGAGGGGAAACACCGGGGAGCTGTTTTTT
TRBV19	NA	TRBD1	TRBJ1-6	CASSIRQGMGNSPLHF	TGTGCCAGTAGTATACGACAGGGGATGGGTAATTCACCCCTCCACTTT
TRBV11-3	NA	TRBD1	TRBJ1-2	CASSPRGDRVSLNYGYTF	TGTGCCAGCAGCCCCCGGGGGGACAGGGTGAGTCTTAACTATGGCTACACCTTC
TRBV30	NA	NA	TRBJ1-1	CAWSPGSNTEAFF	TGTGCCTGGAGCCCCGGGTCGAACACTGAAGCTTTCTTT
TRBV5-8	once	NA	TRBJ1-1	CASSLAWFRGRNTEAFF	TGTGCCAGCAGCTTGGCGTGGTTTCGGGGGAGGAACACTGAAGCTTTCTTT
TRBV6-5	NA	TRBD1	TRBJ1-6	CASRPRQGAHSPLHF	TGTGCCAGCAGGCCACGACAGGGGGCTCATTCACCCCTCCACTTT
TRBV9	NA	TRBD1	TRBJ1-1	CASSPRQGNTEAFF	TGTGCCAGCAGCCCGAGACAGGGAAACACTGAAGCTTTCTTT
TRBV24-1	NA	TRBD2	TRBJ2-3	CATKSSGGNTDTQYF	TGTGCCACCAAGTCTAGCGGGGGGAACACAGATACGCAGTATTTT
TRBV5-1	few	NA	TRBJ2-1	CASSNRDRGLLAGVNEQFF	TGCGCCAGCAGCAACCGGGACAGGGGTTTACTAGCGGGAGTGAATGAGCAGTTCTTC
TRBV7-2	NA	NA	TRBJ2-1	CASSPPLVWELSYNEQFF	TGTGCCAGCAGTCCCCCGCTTGTATGGGAGCTCTCCTACAATGAGCAGTTCTTC
TRBV25-1	NA	TRBD1	TRBJ2-3	CARHGTGETDTQYF	TGTGCCAGGCACGGGACAGGGGAAACAGATACGCAGTATTTT
TRBV15	NA	NA	TRBJ1-1	CATSVNRGIVAEAFF	TGTGCCACCAGCGTTAATCGGGGAATTGTAGCTGAAGCTTTCTTT
TRBV18	NA	NA	TRBJ1-2	CASSPGPTNYGYTF	TGTGCCAGCTCGCCAGGGCCTACTAACTATGGCTACACCTTC
TRBV15	NA	TRBD2	TRBJ2-2	CATSRGLAGGTSTGELFF	TGTGCCACCAGCAGAGGACTAGCGGGGGGTACGTCTACCGGGGAGCTGTTTTTT